A selection of T cell receptor beta chains follows, all from one sample in a study of blood T cell repertoires in COVID-19. The assay was immunoSEQ multiplex PCR, and TCRdb's table has in-frame clones only and misses some. The sample has under 95,000 clones, 75% to 90% seen once; the top ten hold approximately 34%. Sample: peripheral blood. The receptors derive from an elderly woman with active or convalescent COVID-19. The CDR3 runs from the conserved cysteine through the conserved F or W. Expanded clones get a size class; other rows say once, few or many, or leave the size out.

TRBV5-4,14,TRBJ1-6,few,CASSLAARDSPLHF
TRBV25-1,14,TRBJ1-2,.,CASSDLGGGDGYTF
TRBV6-4,13,TRBJ2-7,few,CASSDSLGDEQYF
TRBV7-9,14,TRBJ2-3,.,CASSRDWAPDTQYF
TRBV20-1,16,TRBJ2-7,.,CSASTQREGPFYEQYF
TRBV5-5,15,TRBJ1-2,few,CASSLAGTVNYGYTF
TRBV4-2,16,TRBJ2-1,.,CASSQGTSGSYNEQFF
TRBV14,14,TRBJ1-1,once,CASSPDRSLMNAFF
TRBV5-1,15,TRBJ1-1,.,CASSFAGRENTEAFF
TRBV19,16,TRBJ2-7,.,CASSPLGGRRSYEQYF
TRBV6-2/TRBV6-3,16,TRBJ2-3,.,CASSDPHSGNTDTQYF
TRBV3-1/TRBV3-2,16,TRBJ2-3,.,CASSQESAGGQDTQYF
TRBV5-4,15,TRBJ2-1,.,CASSLASGLNNEQFF
TRBV2,11,TRBJ2-1,.,CASSQGNEQFF
TRBV28,13,TRBJ2-5,.,CASGGGGLETQYF
TRBV6-1,11,TRBJ1-1,.,CASSWDREAFF
TRBV5-1,14,TRBJ1-1,.,CASSLGQENTEAFF
TRBV6-6,14,TRBJ2-2,.,CASSETRNTGELFF
TRBV12-5,17,TRBJ1-4,.,CASGLDRWTWPNEKLFF